The 24 T cell receptor beta chains listed next were all sequenced from one sample in a study of blood T cell repertoires in COVID-19 (dated by TCRdb to the early 2020s). Library construction relied on the immunoSEQ multiplex PCR assay. The source is immuneACCESS, and TCRdb retained only in-frame sequences with V and J called. Part of the clones is not carried over; for the studies checked, unresolved V genes explain less than half of this, and the remainder is unexplained. This sample lists hundreds of thousands of clones; roughly nine tenths were detected once. The biggest ten clones account for around 0.9% of the sample. Material: peripheral blood. These TCRs come from a man aged 18 to 35 with COVID-19, enrolled during active disease.

The chain joins TRBV5-1 to TRBJ2-2; 10 positions match TRBD2. CDR1 and CDR2 (germline): SGHRS, YFSETQ. The CDR3 runs 15 residues. V was pared by 4 bases and J by 5 bases, with 5 bases of the junction left unmatched. The CDR3 DNA follows: TGCGCCAGCAGCGAGACTAGCGGGTGGACCGGGGAGCTGTTTTTT. Amino acids: CASSETSGWTGELFF.

V gene TRBV4-2 combines with J gene TRBJ2-4; the match to TRBD2 covers 14 bases. The CDR3 has 16 residues. J lost 9 bases, V lost 3 bases, and 7 bases had no gene match. Germline lookup yields CDR1 LGHNA and CDR2 YNFKEQ. DNA of the CDR3: TGTGCCAGCAGCCAGGGGACTAGCGGGGGTAGGGGCATTCAGTACTTC. Translating it yields CASSQGTSGGRGIQYF.

The rearrangement joins TRBV5-4 to TRBJ1-4; perhaps TRBD1 as D (6 bases). This CDR3 spans 15 amino acids. Per the germline V gene, CDR1 is SGHNT and CDR2 is YYREEE (reference sequence). V lost 0 bases and J lost 5, with 11 bases in between. This CDR3 reads CASSLAGGANEKLFF. CDR3 nucleotide sequence: TGTGCCAGCAGCTTGGCTGGGGGGGCCAATGAAAAACTGTTTTTT.

This clone appeared a single time. The sample has other DNA sequences that encode this CDR3 too. The chain couples TRBV5-1 to TRBJ2-1; 7 bases are shared with TRBD1. The CDR3 runs 15 residues. Losses at the gene ends were 0 bases for V and 2 bases for J; bases not matched to a gene: 2. Per the germline V gene, CDR1 is SGHRS and CDR2 is YFSETQ. The CDR3 reads CASSLGQGTYNEQFF. In DNA form, the CDR3 reads TGCGCCAGCAGCTTGGGACAGGGTACCTACAATGAGCAGTTCTTC. Full variable domain (rest looked up from reference TRBV5-1 and TRBJ2-1): KAGVTQTPRYLIKTRGQQVTLSCSPISGHRSVSWYQQTPGQGLQFLFEYFSETQRNKGNFPGRFSGRQFSNSRSEMNVSTLELGDSALYLCASSLGQGTYNEQFFGPGTRLTVL.

This chain connects TRBV7-9 to TRBJ1-1; D is unclear. In germline, CDR1 is SEHNR, CDR2 FQNEAQ (reference sequence). V dropped 3 bases and J dropped 0 bases, with 8 bases sitting between them. There are 14 residues in the CDR3. The DNA for the CDR3 is TGTGCCAGCAGCTTGGAGGGCATGAACACTGAAGCTTTCTTT. This codes for CASSLEGMNTEAFF.

J is TRBJ1-1 and V is TRBV29-1, with 10 bases matching TRBD1. V trimming: 3 bases; J trimming: 9 bases; junction bases outside the gene matches: 10. The CDR3 runs 14 residues. Germline CDR1 is SQVTM and CDR2 is ANQGSEA. The chain's CDR3 is CSVDSGQGGMKAFF. The DNA for the CDR3 is TGCAGCGTTGATTCTGGACAGGGGGGGATGAAAGCTTTCTTT.

The chain joins TRBV6-4 to TRBJ2-2, with 7 bases identical to TRBD2. V was clipped by 0 bases and J by 4 bases; unmatched bases: 11. This CDR3 is 18 amino acids long. Germline loops: CDR1 MRHNA, CDR2 SNTAGT. CDR3 in DNA: TGTGCCAGCAGTGACTCGATGGCTAGCGGAGTGGGCACCGGGGAGCTGTTTTTT. It specifies CASSDSMASGVGTGELFF.

The rearrangement links TRBV6-5 to TRBJ2-2, with D perhaps matching TRBD1 (5 bases). Trimming stripped 6 bases from V and 6 bases from J, with 5 bases between. This CDR3 is built from 11 residues. Germline CDR1 is MNHEY and CDR2 is SVGAGI. This chain's CDR3 is CASRGPGELFF. The DNA of the CDR3 is TGTGCCAGCAGGGGGCCCGGGGAGCTGTTTTTT.

CDR3 sequence (DNA): TGTGCCAGTAGTCCACCGGGACAGACTCCCAATGAGCAGTTCTTC. Its protein product is CASSPPGQTPNEQFF. The V gene is TRBV19, the J gene TRBJ2-1; 7 bases are a match to TRBD1. This CDR3 has 15 amino acids. Germline CDR1 and CDR2: LNHDA and SQIVND (reference sequence). V was pared by 5 bases and J by 6 bases, with 10 bases of the junction left unmatched.

V gene TRBV5-1 combines with J gene TRBJ2-1, with 11 bases that match TRBD2. V shed 3 bases, J shed 0 bases, and the junction held 14 bases outside the gene matches. Germline-derived CDR1 and CDR2 are SGHRS and YFSETQ. The CDR3 totals 20 residues. CDR3 coding DNA: TGCGCCAGCAGCTACCCGGGGACTAGCGGAGGGGAAAGCTCCTACAATGAGCAGTTCTTC. This encodes CASSYPGTSGGESSYNEQFF.

V is TRBV15 and J is TRBJ1-6, with D unclear. Germline V CDR1 and CDR2: LNHNV, YYDKDF (reference sequence). Trimming shortened V by 7 bases and J by 4 bases, and 8 bases separated the two germline ends. This CDR3 contains 13 residues. CDR3 in amino acids: CATTDGYNSPLHF. DNA of the CDR3: TGTGCCACCACTGACGGGTATAATTCACCCCTCCACTTT.

The chain is built from TRBV27 and TRBJ1-5; D remains ambiguous. CDR1 MNHEY and CDR2 SMNVEV come from the germline V gene (reference sequence). The CDR3 covers 18 residues. V lost 4 bases to trimming and J lost 2 bases, with 21 bases between them. DNA of the CDR3: TGTGCCAGCAGTTCAATGGGGTTCCTGGGCGGGGGCAATCAGCCCCAGCATTTT. Amino acids: CASSSMGFLGGGNQPQHF.

The CDR3 loop is CASSMGLAGGAAVEQYF. In DNA form, the CDR3 reads TGTGCCAGCAGCATGGGACTAGCGGGAGGAGCGGCCGTCGAGCAGTACTTC. V usage is TRBV9 and J usage is TRBJ2-7; 15 positions match TRBD2. The CDR3 is 17 amino acids. The V gene's germline CDR1 is SGDLS and CDR2 YYNGEE. J lost 6 bases, V lost 4 bases, and 11 bases had no gene match. Complete variable domain (other parts from reference TRBV9 and TRBJ2-7): DSGVTQTPKHLITATGQRVTLRCSPRSGDLSVYWYQQSLDQGLQFLIQYYNGEERAKGNILERFSAQQFPDLHSELNLSSLELGDSALYFCASSMGLAGGAAVEQYFGPGTRLTVT.

The V gene is TRBV6-6, the J gene TRBJ2-7; 10 bases align to TRBD2. J gave up 5 bases and V 6 bases, and 7 bases lay outside the gene matches. The V gene's germline CDR1 is MNHNY and CDR2 SVGAGI (reference sequence). This CDR3 spans 14 amino acids. The CDR3 DNA sequence: TGTGCCAGCAGAAATAGCGGGAGGAATGACGAGCAGTACTTC. Translated: CASRNSGRNDEQYF.

The chain joins TRBV29-1 to TRBJ1-1; 9 nucleotides line up with TRBD1. The CDR3 covers 14 residues. CDR1 and CDR2 (germline): SQVTM, ANQGSEA. The J segment lost 5 bases and the V segment lost 1 base, leaving 5 bases of the junction unmatched. The CDR3: CSVEVGDRVTEAFF. In DNA form, the CDR3 reads TGCAGCGTTGAAGTGGGGGACAGGGTGACTGAAGCTTTCTTT.

This clone was seen a few times. DNA of the CDR3: TGTGCCAGCAGTTATGACAGGCAACTCTATGGCTACACCTTC. This codes for CASSYDRQLYGYTF. The chain carries TRBV6-5 and TRBJ1-2, with a possible D match to TRBD1 (6 bases). Between the trimmed V and J ends, which lost 3 bases and 4 bases, there was a span of 12 bases. The CDR3 sequence is 14 residues long. The V gene's germline CDR1 is MNHEY and CDR2 SVGAGI.

V gene TRBV7-9 combines with J gene TRBJ2-1; perhaps TRBD2 as D (7 bases). The germline V gene has CDR1 SEHNR and CDR2 FQNEAQ (reference sequence). V lost 5 bases and J lost 9, with 20 bases in between. CDR3 size: 15 residues. CDR3: CASSAKGGGGGEQFF. As DNA, the CDR3 is TGTGCCAGCAGCGCCAAAGGGGGGGGAGGCGGTGAGCAGTTCTTC.

This clone was seen more than once but under ten times. The chain is built from TRBV9 and TRBJ2-1; 8 nucleotides match TRBD2. CDR1 SGDLS and CDR2 YYNGEE come from the germline V gene. This CDR3 spans 16 amino acids. The V gene end was trimmed by 5 bases and the J gene end by 7 bases; junction bases not matched to a gene: 14. The CDR3 DNA follows: TGTGCCAGCAGTGAGGGGCGGGAGGAGGTTAAGAATGAGCAGTTCTTC. The encoded protein is CASSEGREEVKNEQFF.

The chain employs TRBV30 and TRBJ2-1, with 10 bases lining up with TRBD2. The V segment lost 4 bases and the J segment 7 bases; nucleotides outside the gene matches: 7. The germline V gene encodes CDR1 GTSNPN and CDR2 SVGIG (reference sequence). The CDR3 extends over 14 amino acids. This chain's CDR3 is CAWKVSGRLNEQFF. Written as DNA, the CDR3 is TGTGCCTGGAAAGTTAGCGGGAGGCTTAATGAGCAGTTCTTC.

The CDR3 DNA sequence: TGTGCCAGCAGCTTATCCGGGACTAGAGAGCAAGAGACCCAGTACTTC. This codes for CASSLSGTREQETQYF. The gene calls are TRBV11-3 and TRBJ2-5; 8 bases line up with TRBD2. The CDR3 totals 16 residues. The germline V gene encodes CDR1 SGHNT and CDR2 YENEEA. Germline trimming cut 2 bases from V and 2 bases from J; bases unmatched to any gene: 7.

J is TRBJ2-5 and V is TRBV5-1; TRBD2 aligns across 11 bases. CDR1 SGHRS and CDR2 YFSETQ come from the germline V gene. The CDR3 length is 16 residues. J was trimmed by 4 bases and V by 1 base; bases with no gene match: 6. The DNA of the CDR3 is TGCGCCAGCAGCTTGTCTAGCGGGGGGTTTGGAGAGACCCAGTACTTC. Protein product: CASSLSSGGFGETQYF.

The gene calls are TRBV18 and TRBJ1-1, with 7 bases identical to TRBD1. With 1 base clipped from V and 0 bases from J, the junction kept 2 bases outside the gene matches. The CDR3 is 15 amino acids. Per the germline V gene, CDR1 is KGHSH and CDR2 is LQKENI. CDR3: CASSPQGALNTEAFF. In DNA form, the CDR3 reads TGTGCCAGCTCACCACAGGGGGCGTTGAACACTGAAGCTTTCTTT.

This clone was observed a few times. The chain employs TRBV4-1 and TRBJ1-3; D might be TRBD1 (5 bases). Per germline, CDR1 MGHRA and CDR2 YSYEKL. The V end lost 3 bases, the J end lost 5 bases, and 20 bases lay between the germline ends. The CDR3 has 17 residues. The CDR3 is CASSQGGGTETRNTIYF. In DNA, the CDR3 is TGCGCCAGCAGCCAGGGTGGGGGGACGGAAACGAGAAACACCATATATTTT.

The chain joins TRBV6-5 to TRBJ1-1; D is possibly TRBD1 (6 bases). The CDR3 is made up of 14 amino acids. With 3 bases removed from V and 7 bases from J, the gap between germline ends came to 15 bases. Germline V lookup: CDR1 MNHEY, CDR2 SVGAGI. The CDR3 loop reads CASSYSHTGREAFF. In DNA, the CDR3 is TGTGCCAGCAGTTATTCCCACACAGGGCGTGAAGCTTTCTTT.